The clone carrying this T cell receptor beta chain was observed once. What it binds is unknown. These data come from a study of identifying expanded T cells in peripheral blood. Study-level points and caveats: Technical replicates showed roughly 1.2 changed clones; two weeks roughly 15; four weeks 19. Variance in clone template counts between roughly two-week samples significantly increased with total template count across all healthy donors.

The germline CDR1 and CDR2 sequences are LNHDA and SQIVND (reference sequence). V lost 2 bases and J 4 bases, leaving 14 bases between the germline ends. The CDR3 has 15 residues. Collection occurred without any documented infections or immune events in donors. TCRdb's table, derived via immunoSEQ multiplex PCR, lists solely in-frame clones and lacks some. The sample records around 75,000 clones, almost 90% being singletons. The J gene is TRBJ2-5, the V gene TRBV19; tentative D call: TRBD1 (5 bases). The material sequenced was blood. The source of this sequence is a person aged 18 to 69 in good health. The CDR3 protein is CASSISFPQGETQYF. CDR3 coding DNA: TGTGCCAGTAGTATAAGTTTTCCCCAGGGAGAGACCCAGTACTTC. Together with reference TRBV19 and TRBJ2-5, the CDR3 gives the full variable domain: DGGITQSPKYLFRKEGQNVTLSCEQNLNHDAMYWYRQDPGQGLRLIYYSQIVNDFQKGDIAEGYSVSREKKESFPLTVTSAQKNPTAFYLCASSISFPQGETQYFGPGTRLLVL.